This T cell receptor beta chain was obtained from a study of CD8+CD57+ T cells in acquired aplastic anemia. Genomic DNA was employed as the template in profiling TCR beta VDJ and CDR3. TCRdb fed the reads into MiXCR, producing one record per CDR3 protein. The sample records about 130,000 distinct CDR3 sequences, 41% being singletons. In its sample, this clonotype was seen many times. The TCR originated in a human donor in good health, serving as a control. The sample comprised sorted CD4+, CD8+, or CD8+CD57+ T cells (not recorded which) from PBMCs.

CDR3 in amino acids: CSARGAGEQFF. The CDR3, as DNA: TGCAGTGCTAGAGGAGCGGGTGAGCAGTTCTTC. J is TRBJ2-1 and V is TRBV20-1; possible D gene TRBD2, 6 bases. This CDR3 comprises 11 residues. CDR1 is DFQATT, CDR2 SNEGSKA, per germline (reference sequence). Deletions cut 1 base from V and 9 bases from J, with 7 bases between.